One sample yielded the 20 T cell receptor beta chains listed below, sequenced in a study of T cell responses to AZD1222 COVID-19 vaccine (dated by TCRdb to the early 2020s). Reading the label with the study, this specimen's time point is: about 28 days (+/-7) after the second vaccine dose. The library was prepared using the immunoSEQ multiplex PCR assay. Not all clones reach the TCRdb copy of this immuneACCESS table, which keeps in-frame sequences only. Checked studies attribute under half of the gap to unresolved V genes and leave the rest unexplained. The sample table lists under 150,000 clones, roughly nine tenths of them with a count of one. 8% to 10% of the sample is in the top ten clones. This specimen was peripheral blood, taken 28 days after the second AZD1222 dose. The receptor set was obtained from an adult who received the AZD1222 COVID-19 vaccine.

This rearrangement joins TRBV2 to TRBJ1-4; tentatively, D is TRBD1 (5 bases). Germline V gives CDR1 SNHLY, CDR2 FYNNEI. Trimming stripped 5 bases from V and 5 bases from J, with 12 bases between. The CDR3 is 14 residues long. The CDR3 sequence is CASSYRDRNEKLFF. The CDR3 DNA reads as TGTGCCAGCAGTTACCGGGACCGGAATGAAAAACTGTTTTTT.

This clone has more than one count but fewer than ten. The chain joins TRBV19 to TRBJ1-2, with a possible D match to TRBD1 (5 bases). Germline V gives CDR1 LNHDA, CDR2 SQIVND (reference sequence). The V and J ends lost 7 bases and 8 bases respectively, with 29 bases between them. The CDR3 length is 17 residues. The CDR3 sequence is CASTPWEAVGVQGGYTF. CDR3 DNA: TGTGCCAGTACCCCATGGGAGGCAGTAGGAGTCCAGGGAGGCTACACCTTC.

Here the CDR3 reads CASSLGWRPSAQYF. CDR3 DNA sequence: TGTGCCAGCAGCTTAGGGTGGCGTCCTTCGGCGCAGTACTTC. The genes are TRBV11-1 and TRBJ2-7, with D unclear. This CDR3 is built from 14 residues. CDR1 is SGHAT, CDR2 FQDESV, per germline (reference sequence). V gave up 1 base and J gave up 9 bases, with 16 bases separating them.

The rearrangement links TRBV2 to TRBJ1-5, with a weak D call TRBD1 (6 bases). The CDR3 is made up of 16 amino acids. The V and J ends lost 2 bases and 2 bases respectively, with 13 bases between them. The germline V gene has CDR1 SNHLY and CDR2 FYNNEI. This CDR3 reads CASSESWTVRNQPQHF. CDR3 in DNA: TGTGCCAGCAGTGAATCCTGGACAGTGCGCAATCAGCCCCAGCATTTT.

In DNA, the CDR3 is TGTGCCACCAGCCTCGACAGGGGGCCCTATGGCTACACCTTC. It is translated as CATSLDRGPYGYTF. The gene calls are TRBV15 and TRBJ1-2, with 10 bases aligning to TRBD1. Germline trimming cut 5 bases from V and 4 bases from J; bases unmatched to any gene: 4. CDR1 is LNHNV and CDR2 is YYDKDF in the germline V gene (reference sequence). This CDR3 comprises 14 residues.

This chain connects TRBV7-9 to TRBJ2-1; D remains ambiguous. This CDR3 spans 14 amino acids. CDR1 SEHNR and CDR2 FQNEAQ come from the germline V gene (reference sequence). Trimming left V 3 bases short and J 0 bases short, with 6 bases between. CDR3 sequence reads: CASSLSPSYNEQFF. CDR3 nucleotides: TGTGCCAGCAGCTTGAGTCCCTCCTACAATGAGCAGTTCTTC.

The genes are TRBV6-1 and TRBJ1-4; D unresolved. V was pared by 3 bases and J by 5 bases, with 4 bases between. The CDR3 is made up of 12 amino acids. The germline CDR1 and CDR2 sequences are MNHNS and SASEGT. The DNA of the CDR3 is TGTGCCAGCAGTGAGGAAAATGAAAAACTGTTTTTT. Amino acids: CASSEENEKLFF.

This chain connects TRBV15 to TRBJ2-1, with TRBD2 matching over 11 bases. Per the germline V gene, CDR1 is LNHNV and CDR2 is YYDKDF (reference sequence). The CDR3 is 20 amino acids. Germline trimming cut 4 bases from V and 2 bases from J; bases unmatched to any gene: 16. The CDR3 protein is CATSNSVGVAGGPPYNEQFF. CDR3 sequence (DNA): TGTGCCACCAGCAACTCCGTTGGAGTAGCGGGAGGGCCCCCCTACAATGAGCAGTTCTTC.

The rearrangement uses TRBV15 and TRBJ1-6, with unresolved D. Trimming took off 0 bases at V and 12 bases at J, with 9 bases between the two ends. From germline, CDR1 is LNHNV and CDR2 YYDKDF (reference sequence). This CDR3 region has 13 residues. The chain's CDR3 is CATSRDLLEPLHF. CDR3 nucleotides: TGTGCCACCAGCAGAGATCTTTTGGAACCCCTCCACTTT. Full variable domain (remainder filled in from reference TRBV15 and TRBJ1-6): DAMVIQNPRYQVTQFGKPVTLSCSQTLNHNVMYWYQQKSSQAPKLLFHYYDKDFNNEADTPDNFQSRRPNTSFCFLDIRSPGLGDTAMYLCATSRDLLEPLHFGNGTRLTVT.

The rearrangement uses TRBV10-3 and TRBJ1-2; D not certain. The V end lost 2 bases, the J end lost 4 bases, and 5 bases lay between the germline ends. Germline V CDR1 and CDR2: ENHRY, SYGVKD. This CDR3 comprises 12 residues. CDR3 DNA sequence: TGTGCCATCAGTGAGGAGACCTATGGCTACACCTTC. This gives the protein CAISEETYGYTF.

This chain links TRBV27 with TRBJ1-6, with D possibly matching TRBD1 (5 bases). The germline V gene has CDR1 MNHEY and CDR2 SMNVEV (reference sequence). V lost 6 bases and J 7 bases, leaving 13 bases between the germline ends. The CDR3 totals 14 residues. As DNA, the CDR3 is TGTGCCAGCAGCCGACCCCGACAGAATTCACCCCTCCACTTT. This sequence encodes CASSRPRQNSPLHF.

V usage is TRBV12-3 or TRBV12-4 and J usage is TRBJ2-7; D gene unclear. The ends were cut back, 2 bases at V and 2 bases at J, with 7 bases in the middle. CDR3 length: 13 residues. The chain's CDR3 is CASSLRGPYEQYF. The CDR3 coding sequence is TGTGCCAGCAGTTTACGTGGCCCCTACGAGCAGTACTTC.

The gene calls are TRBV12-5 and TRBJ2-3; D possibly uses TRBD1 or TRBD2 (5 bases each). Germline loops: CDR1 LGHNT, CDR2 FRNRAP. The CDR3 extends over 18 amino acids. V lost 0 bases to trimming and J lost 4 bases, with 20 bases between them. This CDR3 is CASGLVLGKRDGADTQYF. The CDR3 DNA reads TGTGCTAGTGGTTTGGTCCTCGGCAAGAGGGACGGCGCAGATACGCAGTATTTT. Based on the CDR3 plus reference TRBV12-5 and TRBJ2-3, the full variable domain is DARVTQTPRHKVTEMGQEVTMRCQPILGHNTVFWYRQTMMQGLELLAYFRNRAPLDDSGMPKDRFSAEMPDATLATLKIQPSEPRDSAVYFCASGLVLGKRDGADTQYFGPGTRLTVL.

The gene calls are TRBV9 and TRBJ1-4; D unresolved. Trimming removed 4 bases from V and 0 bases from J, with 19 bases in between. The CDR3 covers 18 residues. Germline loops: CDR1 SGDLS, CDR2 YYNGEE. The CDR3 DNA reads TGTGCCAGCAGCCGCGGACTTCTATCGGCCGCAACTAATGAAAAACTGTTTTTT. It encodes CASSRGLLSAATNEKLFF.

This clone has a handful of counts. The chain links TRBV3-1 (or the pseudogene TRBV3-2) to TRBJ1-2; D not resolved. Trimming took 5 bases from V and 1 from J, leaving 11 bases between them. Looked up from germline, CDR1 is LGHDT and CDR2 is YNNKEL (reference sequence). The CDR3 has 14 residues. The CDR3 loop reads CASSKGGYNYGYTF. For the CDR3, the DNA is TGTGCCAGCAGCAAGGGCGGATATAACTATGGCTACACCTTC.

The chain carries TRBV13 and TRBJ2-7, with D tentatively TRBD1 (6 bases). The CDR3 contains 15 residues. Germline values: CDR1 PRHDT, CDR2 FYEKMQ (reference sequence). The V gene lost 7 bases and the J gene lost 0 bases, with 16 bases spanning the gap. CDR3 residues: CASTFAQGVSYEQYF. CDR3 DNA: TGTGCCAGCACGTTCGCACAGGGCGTCTCCTACGAGCAGTACTTC.

The chain couples TRBV2 to TRBJ1-5, with D maybe TRBD1 (5 bases). CDR1 SNHLY and CDR2 FYNNEI come from the germline V gene. Trimming shortened V by 5 bases and J by 1 base, and 12 bases separated the two germline ends. The CDR3 sequence is 15 residues long. DNA for the CDR3: TGTGCCAGCAGTTCGGGGCCCGTAAGCAATCAGCCCCAGCATTTT. It codes for CASSSGPVSNQPQHF.

The chain joins TRBV6-1 to TRBJ1-5; D unclear. V lost 1 base and J 7 bases, leaving 2 bases between the germline ends. Germline V CDR1 and CDR2: MNHNS, SASEGT. This CDR3 contains 11 residues. CDR3 bases: TGTGCCAGCAGTGAAGGACAGCCCCAGCATTTT. Protein product: CASSEGQPQHF.

This clone has just one count. The V and J genes are TRBV27 and TRBJ2-3; 10 bases map to TRBD2. The CDR3 contains 17 residues. Germline lookup yields CDR1 MNHEY and CDR2 SMNVEV (reference sequence). V lost 3 bases and J lost 1; bases outside the gene matches: 7. The CDR3 loop reads CASSFLPLAGGTDTQYF. The CDR3 DNA follows: TGTGCCAGCAGTTTTCTCCCTCTAGCGGGGGGCACAGATACGCAGTATTTT.

The chain uses TRBV15 and TRBJ2-7; 7 nucleotides match TRBD2. This CDR3 region has 17 residues. The V gene end was trimmed by 3 bases and the J gene end by 2 bases; junction bases not matched to a gene: 13. Germline CDR1 and CDR2: LNHNV and YYDKDF (reference sequence). CDR3 residues: CATSSALPGLPPYEQYF. In nucleotides, the CDR3 is TGTGCCACCAGCAGTGCCCTCCCGGGACTACCACCCTACGAGCAGTACTTC.